This TCR beta chain was captured by sequencing in a study of human T cells and chemical hapten exposure. Points from the study as a whole: TCRs above 1 in 1000 frequency stayed constant with DPC sensitization.

TCRdb re-analysed the 5' RACE reads in MiXCR, keeping a single row per CDR3 protein. The data contain more than 140,000 distinct CDR3 sequences, 3.5% to 5% of them singletons. This clonotype was counted many times. What it binds is unknown. It was unfractionated whole blood from which total RNA was extracted. The clonotype comes from a female donor in good health.

The DNA of the CDR3 is TGTGCCAGCAGCCCTGGACTGGGGCAGGGCGGTGGCACAGATACGCAGTATTTT. Translating it yields CASSPGLGQGGGTDTQYF. The chain has TRBV5-5 and TRBJ2-3; D assignment may be TRBD1 or TRBD2 (5 bases each). The CDR3 sequence is 18 residues long. With 4 bases removed from V and 1 base from J, the gap between germline ends came to 22 bases. Germline V CDR1 and CDR2: SGHKS, YYEKEE (reference sequence).